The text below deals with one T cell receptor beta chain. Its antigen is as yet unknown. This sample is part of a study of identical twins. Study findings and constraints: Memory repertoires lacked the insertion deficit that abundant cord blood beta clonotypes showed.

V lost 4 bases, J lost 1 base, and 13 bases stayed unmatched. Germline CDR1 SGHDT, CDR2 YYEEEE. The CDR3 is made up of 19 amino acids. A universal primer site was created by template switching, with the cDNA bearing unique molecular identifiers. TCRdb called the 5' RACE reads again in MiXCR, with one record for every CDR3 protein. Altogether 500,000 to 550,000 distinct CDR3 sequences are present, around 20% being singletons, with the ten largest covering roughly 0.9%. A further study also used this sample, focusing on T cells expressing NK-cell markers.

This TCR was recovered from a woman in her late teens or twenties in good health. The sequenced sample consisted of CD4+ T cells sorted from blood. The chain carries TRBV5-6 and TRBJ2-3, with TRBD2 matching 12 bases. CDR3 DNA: TGTGCCAGCAGCCCCTGTAGACTAGCGGGAGAGCTATGCACAGATACGCAGTATTTT. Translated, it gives CASSPCRLAGELCTDTQYF.